Below are 2 T cell receptor beta chains sequenced from a single sample in a study of blood T cell repertoires in COVID-19. Assay used: immunoSEQ multiplex PCR; TCRdb lists only in-frame clones, some missing. The sample has around 54,000 clones; 75% to 85% are singletons. Input material: peripheral blood. These receptor sequences come from a woman in her sixties with acute or convalescent COVID-19.

V gene TRBV2 combines with J gene TRBJ2-5; D gene ambiguous. In germline, CDR1 is SNHLY, CDR2 FYNNEI. The CDR3 sequence is 14 residues long. The V and J ends lost 2 bases and 0 bases respectively, with 7 bases between them. CDR3 nucleotide sequence: TGTGCCAGCAGTGAACAACAGAACCAAGAGACCCAGTACTTC. Protein sequence: CASSEQQNQETQYF.

The chain carries TRBV7-2 and TRBJ2-2; D remains ambiguous. Germline loops: CDR1 SGHTA, CDR2 FQGNSA. Trimming took off 5 bases at V and 2 bases at J, with 6 bases between the two ends. CDR3 length: 13 residues. The DNA for the CDR3 is TGTGCCAGCAGCACAAGAAACACCGGGGAGCTGTTTTTT. It codes for CASSTRNTGELFF.